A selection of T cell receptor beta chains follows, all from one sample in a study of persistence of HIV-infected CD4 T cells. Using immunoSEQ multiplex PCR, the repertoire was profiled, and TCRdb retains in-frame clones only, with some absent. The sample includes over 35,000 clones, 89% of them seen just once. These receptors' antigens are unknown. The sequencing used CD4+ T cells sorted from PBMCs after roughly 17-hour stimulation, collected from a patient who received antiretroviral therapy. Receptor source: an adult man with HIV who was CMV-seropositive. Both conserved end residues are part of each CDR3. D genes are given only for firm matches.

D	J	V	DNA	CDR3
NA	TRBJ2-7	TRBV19	TGTGCCAGTAGGAGGGCAGGTGGGGCCTCCTACGAGCAGTACTTC	CASRRAGGASYEQYF
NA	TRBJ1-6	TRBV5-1	TGCGCCAGCAGCTACGTATTTACAGGACCTAATTCACCCCTCCACTTT	CASSYVFTGPNSPLHF
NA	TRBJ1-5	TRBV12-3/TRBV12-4	TGTGCCAGCAGTTGGGACGTTGATGGGCCCCAGCATTTT	CASSWDVDGPQHF
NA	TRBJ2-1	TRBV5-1	TGCGCCAGCAGCTTGCAAACCGACAGCAGCAATGAGCAGTTCTTC	CASSLQTDSSNEQFF
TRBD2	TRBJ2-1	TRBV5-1	TGCGCCAGCAGCTGGGGACTAGGAGACAATGAGCAGTTCTTC	CASSWGLGDNEQFF
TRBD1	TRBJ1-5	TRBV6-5	TGTGCCAGCAGTTCCACAGGGGGCGGTCAGCCCCAGCATTTT	CASSSTGGGQPQHF
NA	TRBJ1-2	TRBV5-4	TGTGCCAGCAGCTCCCGACCAGACTATGGCTACACCTTC	CASSSRPDYGYTF
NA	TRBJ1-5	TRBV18	TGTGCCAGCTCTCTAGGAGGGTCGGGAGATCAGCCCCAGCATTTT	CASSLGGSGDQPQHF
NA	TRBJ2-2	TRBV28	TGTGCCAGCAGTAGCTGGACCGGGGAGCTGTTTTTT	CASSSWTGELFF
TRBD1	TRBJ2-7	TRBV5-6	TGTGCCAGCTGGCCGGGACAGCGCTCCTACGAGCAGTACTTC	CASWPGQRSYEQYF
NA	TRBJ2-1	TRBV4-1	TGCGCCAGCAGCCACGGGGACGGGGTCTCCTACAATGAGCAGTTCTTC	CASSHGDGVSYNEQFF
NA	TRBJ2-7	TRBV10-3	TGTGCCATCAGGGGGGCGGGGGCTCCCAACGAGCAGTACTTC	CAIRGAGAPNEQYF
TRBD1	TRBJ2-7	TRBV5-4	TGTGCCAGCAGCGCCGCGGGACAGGGGGAAGTCGAGCAGTACTTC	CASSAAGQGEVEQYF
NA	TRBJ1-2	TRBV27	TGTGCCAGCAGTACGGCCGAGGGGTGGGGATCCTATGGCTACACCTTC	CASSTAEGWGSYGYTF
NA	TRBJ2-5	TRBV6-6	TGTGCCAGTTGTGGACAGTCCAAGACCCAGTACTTC	CASCGQSKTQYF
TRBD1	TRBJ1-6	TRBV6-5	TGTGCCAGCAGCTTGGACAGGGCTTATAATTCACCCCTCCACTTT	CASSLDRAYNSPLHF
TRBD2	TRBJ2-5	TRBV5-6	TGTGCCAGCAGCTTGGAGCTGGCGGGAGGAGGAGAGACCCAGTACTTC	CASSLELAGGGETQYF
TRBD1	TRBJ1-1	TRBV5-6	TGTGCCAGCAGCTCGCGCAGACAGGGAATCTCGAACACTGAAGCTTTCTTT	CASSSRRQGISNTEAFF
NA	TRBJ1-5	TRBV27	TGTGCCAGCAGGAGGGTGTCGGGCAATCAGCCCCAGCATTTT	CASRRVSGNQPQHF
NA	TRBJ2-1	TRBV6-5	TGTGCCAGCAGCCCACAGGGTGGGACCTACAATGAGCAGTTCTTC	CASSPQGGTYNEQFF
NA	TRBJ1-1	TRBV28	TGTGCCAGCAGAGAAAGGAACACTGAAGCTTTCTTT	CASRERNTEAFF
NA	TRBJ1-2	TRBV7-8	TGTGCCAGCAGCTTACACGGGAGAGCCTATGGCTACACCTTC	CASSLHGRAYGYTF